This T cell receptor beta chain was sequenced during a study of blood T cell repertoires in COVID-19. Measured with immunoSEQ multiplex PCR; TCRdb has only the in-frame clones, and not every one. The sample has roughly 570,000 clones, 70% to 90% seen once; the top ten hold roughly 8.3%. Germline V gene data show CDR1 as GTSNPN and CDR2 as SVGIG (reference sequence). The CDR3 is made up of 15 amino acids. Trimming pared 0 bases from V and 8 bases from J, leaving 17 bases between. The sequencing input was peripheral blood. The V call is TRBV30, the J call TRBJ1-3; D gene uncertain. The TCR sequence derives from a woman between 50 and 59 years old with COVID-19, enrolled during active disease. The chain's CDR3 is CAWSVVGRAADTIYF. As DNA, the CDR3 is TGTGCCTGGAGTGTAGTCGGAAGAGCAGCGGACACCATATATTTT.